This TCR beta chain is drawn from a study of OX40 agonist ivuxolimab in advanced cancers. V was trimmed by 2 bases and J by 4 bases, leaving 5 bases between them. The CDR3 is 12 amino acids. Germline lookup yields CDR1 SGHTA and CDR2 FQGNSA. This table comes from immunoSEQ multiplex PCR, and its TCRdb copy is limited to in-frame clones, with some not included. This sample has 42,000 or so clones; about 87% occur once, and the top ten carry approximately 35%. The chain carries TRBV7-2 and TRBJ2-5; no reliable D call. The specimen comprised CD4+ or CD8+ T cells sorted from blood, sampled in a trial of the OX40 agonist ivuxolimab. This TCR was sampled from an adult with an advanced solid tumor such as melanoma, head and neck, liver or kidney cancer. The CDR3 nucleotides are TGTGCCAGCAGCTTATGGGCAGAGACCCAGTACTTC. Translating gives CASSLWAETQYF.